This T cell receptor beta chain was captured in a study of graft-versus-host responses after intestinal transplantation. Study details: Multivisceral, liver-intestinal, or isolated intestinal transplants were performed in recipients. Once they had received anti-thymocyte globulin induction, all recipients took tacrolimus and steroids for around three years.

The protocol was immunoSEQ multiplex PCR, while the TCRdb copy is restricted to in-frame clones and leaves out a portion. The table lists 15,000 to 20,000 clones, about a third of them singletons. Irradiated, violet-dye-labeled stimulators (roughly 200,000) were plated alongside roughly 200,000 CFSE-labeled responders. Sorted cells were CFSE-low CD3+CD4+ or CD3+CD8+ proliferating responders. The germline V gene has CDR1 SGHTA and CDR2 FQGNSA. V was cut by 0 bases and J by 0 bases, with 12 bases left in between. This CDR3 contains 16 residues. The sample here was alloreactive CD4+ T cells from a mixed lymphocyte reaction culture, taken before transplantation. Documented subset: CFSE-low proliferating T cells sorted from roughly six-day pre-transplant mixed lymphocyte reaction (GvH or HvG direction). This chain connects TRBV7-2 to TRBJ2-7; no clear D gene. The clonotype comes from a human patient who was an organ donor for intestinal transplantation. This chain's CDR3 is CASSLAWTNLSYEQYF. In DNA, the CDR3 is TGTGCCAGCAGCTTAGCGTGGACGAACCTCTCCTACGAGCAGTACTTC.